This record looks at one T cell receptor beta chain sequence and its context. Its binding antigen is unknown. Base qualities were left out, and no much larger clone turns up one base away. Relative to germline, V is 11 bases shorter and J is 3 bases shorter, with 14 bases between their ends. Counted from cysteine to phenylalanine, this CDR3 has 13 amino acids. Only the CDR3 portion is preserved as DNA: 39 bases, with reading frame beginning at the first base. Taken from the germline V gene, the CDR1 and CDR2 loops are SNHLY and FYNNEI. The collaborating institutions used their own protocols to collect whole blood in K2EDTA tubes. For TCRbeta analysis, collaborators shipped samples as frozen whole blood, isolated PBMCs, or DNA extracted from either of those sample types. TCRbeta CDR3 regions were amplified from genomic DNA by means of the immunoSEQ Assay, a bias-controlled multiplex PCR. In the original analysis: The number of nucleated cells in each sample was estimated from the amplification of reference gene primers within the assay. Sequence reads were collapsed and filtered to measure the absolute abundance of every unique TCRbeta CDR3 rearrangement. For each sample, productive Simpson clonality was calculated as the square root of Simpson's diversity index across productive rearrangements. Imported from immuneACCESS, the table was reduced by TCRdb to in-frame sequences with V and J called. These copies leave out some clones; in studies compared against another copy, an unresolved V gene accounts for under half, and the cause of the remainder is not known. V and J calls plus clone size are reproduced from that table; the DNA served to infer D and trimming. The sample yields some 58,000 clones; approximately 88% were counted once. The ten most abundant clones make up less than 4.5% of the sample.

These data are taken from a study of blood T cell repertoires in COVID-19 (dated by TCRdb to the early 2020s). In the study overall: Samples covering the acute and convalescent phases of COVID-19 were provided by collaborators in the United States, Italy and Spain. A freely available public database, intended as a resource for researchers studying the immune response to SARS-CoV-2, is where the repertoires were released. The prospective study material was composed of cDNA or gDNA derived from T cells, B-cell-depleted T cells, or PBMCs. Samples came from the ongoing ImmuneRACE study (first 160 participants) plus 1,254 subjects from 6 global collaborators. The dataset comprised deeply sampled blood TCRbeta repertoires from subjects exposed to, actively infected with, or recovered from COVID-19. A de-identified subject ID, COVID-19 status, age in years and sex were almost always included in the sample metadata. HLA class I and class II types, where available, came from metadata supplied by the sample provider rather than from assay-based typing.

Study-wide findings and limitations: The amount of clinical and demographic metadata varied by source and participant and was provided uncurated.

The sequencing sample was made of peripheral blood. This TCR was recovered from a human donor in a cohort sampled during active COVID-19. The chain couples TRBV2 to TRBJ1-5; D gene: possibly TRBD1, on 5 matching bases. The CDR3 corresponds to CACLSDTNQPQHF. At the DNA level, the sequence is TGTGCCTGTTTATCGGACACCAATCAGCCCCAGCATTTT.